One and the same sample provided the 16 T cell receptor beta chains below, sequenced in a study of T cell responses to AZD1222 COVID-19 vaccine. Libraries were prepared by immunoSEQ multiplex PCR; TCRdb keeps only in-frame clonotypes and omits some of them. The table includes about 130,000 clones, roughly 89% detected once. The sample here was peripheral blood, taken 28 days after the second AZD1222 dose. These receptors were collected from an adult who received the AZD1222 COVID-19 vaccine.

The chain is built from TRBV9 and TRBJ2-5, with TRBD2 identical over 10 bases. J lost 1 base, V lost 4 bases, and 4 bases had no gene match. CDR3 length equals 15 residues. Germline V lookup: CDR1 SGDLS, CDR2 YYNGEE. Here the CDR3 reads CASSRTSGPQETQYF. CDR3 nucleotide sequence: TGTGCCAGCAGCCGGACTAGCGGCCCCCAAGAGACCCAGTACTTC.

The chain recombines TRBV5-1 with TRBJ1-4, with unresolved D. The CDR3 is made up of 16 amino acids. Per the germline V gene, CDR1 is SGHRS and CDR2 is YFSETQ. Trimming took off 2 bases at V and 7 bases at J, with 18 bases between the two ends. The CDR3 DNA reads TGCGCCAGCAGCTTTAAGGCGGGATCCGAGGGTGAAAAACTGTTTTTT. Protein product: CASSFKAGSEGEKLFF. Looking up the rest from reference TRBV5-1 and TRBJ1-4 gives the full variable domain: KAGVTQTPRYLIKTRGQQVTLSCSPISGHRSVSWYQQTPGQGLQFLFEYFSETQRNKGNFPGRFSGRQFSNSRSEMNVSTLELGDSALYLCASSFKAGSEGEKLFFGSGTQLSVL.

The genes are TRBV19 and TRBJ1-5; D might be TRBD1 (5 bases). Germline CDR1 and CDR2: LNHDA and SQIVND (reference sequence). V lost 5 bases to trimming and J lost 9 bases, with 20 bases between them. The CDR3 spans 15 residues. CDR3 coding DNA: TGTGCCAGTAGTGTCGACGGGGCCGTTGGGCCGCCCCAGCATTTT. Its protein is CASSVDGAVGPPQHF.

With regard to this clone: Other DNA sequences in the same sample also yield this CDR3. V gene TRBV7-2 combines with J gene TRBJ2-3, with D possibly called TRBD1 or TRBD2 (5 bases each). Trimming took off 1 base at V and 3 bases at J, with 5 bases between the two ends. Germline CDR1 and CDR2: SGHTA and FQGNSA. The CDR3 length is 13 residues. The CDR3 DNA sequence: TGTGCCAGCAGCTTAGGGGGGACAGATACGCAGTATTTT. This codes for CASSLGGTDTQYF.

The rearrangement joins TRBV5-1 to TRBJ1-6, with TRBD1 as a possible D gene (6 bases). The CDR3 runs to 15 residues. Germline CDR1 SGHRS, CDR2 YFSETQ. V gave up 0 bases and J gave up 9 bases, with 13 bases separating them. This CDR3 is CASSLATRGLSPLHF. The CDR3 DNA sequence: TGCGCCAGCAGCTTGGCAACACGGGGGCTTTCACCCCTCCACTTT.

The chain carries TRBV4-3 and TRBJ1-3; D call uncertain. This CDR3 comprises 13 residues. The germline V gene has CDR1 LGHNA and CDR2 YSLEER. Between the trimmed V and J ends, which lost 4 bases and 4 bases, there was a span of 8 bases. This chain's CDR3 is CASSPGGGNTIYF. The CDR3 DNA follows: TGCGCCAGCAGCCCAGGAGGGGGAAACACCATATATTTT.

The rearrangement links TRBV10-3 to TRBJ1-6; 9 bases align to TRBD1. The germline V gene encodes CDR1 ENHRY and CDR2 SYGVKD. J lost 6 bases, V lost 7 bases, and 4 bases had no gene match. The length of the CDR3 is 14 residues. The CDR3 spells CAITAGQGNSPLHF. In DNA, the CDR3 is TGTGCCATCACCGCGGGACAGGGTAATTCACCCCTCCACTTT.

The chain uses TRBV18 and TRBJ1-5, with D hard to call. Trimming removed 2 bases from V and 6 bases from J, with 8 bases in between. This CDR3 comprises 13 residues. Germline V gene lookup returns CDR1 KGHSH and CDR2 LQKENI. CDR3 residues: CASSPGQSQPQHF. The CDR3 DNA sequence: TGTGCCAGCTCACCAGGTCAGTCTCAGCCCCAGCATTTT.

The sample holds a few counts of this clone. The chain couples TRBV5-1 to TRBJ2-1; no definite D call. Germline loops: CDR1 SGHRS, CDR2 YFSETQ. This CDR3 is 15 amino acids long. V lost 4 bases to trimming and J lost 0 bases, with 11 bases between them. The CDR3 loop is CASSPDPSSYNEQFF. The CDR3 DNA reads TGCGCCAGCAGCCCGGACCCGAGCTCCTACAATGAGCAGTTCTTC. Full variable domain (missing parts from reference TRBV5-1 and TRBJ2-1): KAGVTQTPRYLIKTRGQQVTLSCSPISGHRSVSWYQQTPGQGLQFLFEYFSETQRNKGNFPGRFSGRQFSNSRSEMNVSTLELGDSALYLCASSPDPSSYNEQFFGPGTRLTVL.

V gene TRBV11-2 combines with J gene TRBJ2-1; 10 bases line up with TRBD1. Germline V gene sequence: CDR1 SGHAT, CDR2 FQNNGV. After removal of 3 bases from V and 8 bases from J, the junction contained 7 bases not matched to a gene. The CDR3 runs 15 residues. The CDR3 bases are TGTGCCAGCAGCTTCTCGACAGGGGGCAGGGATGAGCAGTTCTTC. Its translation: CASSFSTGGRDEQFF.

The sample holds one count of this clone. V usage is TRBV29-1 and J usage is TRBJ1-3; possibly TRBD1 for D (6 bases). CDR3 length: 12 amino acids. Per the germline V gene, CDR1 is SQVTM and CDR2 is ANQGSEA. Trimming removed 7 bases at V and 6 bases at J, with 13 bases between. The CDR3 region has the DNA TGCAGCGGGCAGCAGGGGTCAAACACCATATATTTT. This codes for CSGQQGSNTIYF.

V and J are TRBV6-5 and TRBJ2-7; 9 bases are shared with TRBD2. The length of the CDR3 is 13 residues. V gave up 7 bases and J gave up 3 bases; unmatched junction bases: 4. Germline V gene sequence: CDR1 MNHEY, CDR2 SVGAGI. As DNA, the CDR3 is TGTGCCAGCAAGACTAGCGGTTACTACGAGCAGTACTTC. It encodes CASKTSGYYEQYF.

The chain combines TRBV27 with TRBJ2-2; a weak D match, TRBD2 (5 bases). CDR1 is MNHEY, CDR2 SMNVEV, per germline (reference sequence). This CDR3 spans 14 amino acids. Trimming left V 8 bases short and J 2 bases short, with 12 bases between. The CDR3 reads CASGRRENTGELFF. CDR3 nucleotides: TGTGCCAGCGGGAGACGGGAAAACACCGGGGAGCTGTTTTTT.

J is TRBJ1-3 and V is TRBV2; D not certain. From germline, CDR1 is SNHLY and CDR2 FYNNEI. Trimming removed 3 bases at V and 0 bases at J, with 15 bases between. The CDR3 contains 17 residues. The CDR3 DNA is TGTGCCAGCAGTGATTGGTCGGGGTCCTACTCTGGAAACACCATATATTTT. Residues: CASSDWSGSYSGNTIYF.

The chain recombines TRBV7-3 with TRBJ2-1; D possibly corresponds to TRBD2 (6 bases). CDR3 length equals 16 residues. The V end was cut by 2 bases, the J end by 0 bases, with 11 bases between. Germline V gene sequence: CDR1 SGHTA, CDR2 FQGTGA. CDR3 coding DNA: TGTGCCAGCAGCTTAGCCCGGGAGAGCTCCTACAATGAGCAGTTCTTC. Encoded protein: CASSLARESSYNEQFF.

V gene TRBV28 combines with J gene TRBJ2-7, with D hard to call. The CDR3 spans 14 residues. From germline, CDR1 is MDHEN and CDR2 SYDVKM. V lost 5 bases and J lost 2, with 13 bases in between. In DNA form, the CDR3 reads TGTGCCAGCAGTCCCCCCTCGCAGGCCTACGAGCAGTACTTC. This gives the protein CASSPPSQAYEQYF. Using reference TRBV28 and TRBJ2-7 for the parts outside the CDR3, the full variable domain is DVKVTQSSRYLVKRTGEKVFLECVQDMDHENMFWYRQDPGLGLRLIYFSYDVKMKEKGDIPEGYSVSREKKERFSLILESASTNQTSMYLCASSPPSQAYEQYFGPGTRLTVT.